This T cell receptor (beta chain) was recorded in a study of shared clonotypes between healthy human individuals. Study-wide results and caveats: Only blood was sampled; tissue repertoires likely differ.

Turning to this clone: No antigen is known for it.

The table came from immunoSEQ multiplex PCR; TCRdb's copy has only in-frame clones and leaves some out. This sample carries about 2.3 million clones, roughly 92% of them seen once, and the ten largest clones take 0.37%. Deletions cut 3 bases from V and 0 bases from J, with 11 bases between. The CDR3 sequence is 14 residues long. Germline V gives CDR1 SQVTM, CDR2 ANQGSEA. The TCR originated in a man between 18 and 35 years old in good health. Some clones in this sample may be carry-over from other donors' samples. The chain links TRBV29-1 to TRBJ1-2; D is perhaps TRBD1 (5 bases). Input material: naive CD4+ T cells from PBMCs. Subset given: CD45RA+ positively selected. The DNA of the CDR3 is TGCAGCGTTGAGGGATCACAGGCTAACTATGGCTACACCTTC. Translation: CSVEGSQANYGYTF.